These T cell receptor beta chains were read from a single sample in a study of cytomegalovirus exposure and HLA in healthy donors. Sequenced by immunoSEQ multiplex PCR; TCRdb stores in-frame clones only, minus some. The profile shows 95,000 to 150,000 clones, approximately 72% of them singletons. The sample was PBMCs. These receptors all stem from a man aged 18 to 30 in good health and CMV-seronegative. Each CDR3 is given with its conserved first and last residue. The D gene is left open where the match is weak. A row's size may be missing; if present it is once, few, many or a size class.

v_call: TRBV7-7
clone_size: -
d_call: -
j_call: TRBJ2-3
cdr3_aa: CASSPSGGARTDTQYF
cdr3_nt: TGTGCCAGCAGCCCCTCCGGAGGGGCGCGGACAGATACGCAGTATTTT

v_call: TRBV27
clone_size: -
d_call: TRBD2
j_call: TRBJ2-1
cdr3_aa: CASSSGLALVNEQFF
cdr3_nt: TGTGCCAGCAGTTCCGGACTAGCTTTGGTGAATGAGCAGTTCTTC

v_call: TRBV2
clone_size: -
d_call: -
j_call: TRBJ2-7
cdr3_aa: CASSDPGSSSYEQYF
cdr3_nt: TGTGCCAGCAGTGACCCGGGATCCAGCTCCTACGAGCAGTACTTC

v_call: TRBV10-3
clone_size: -
d_call: -
j_call: TRBJ2-2
cdr3_aa: CALRTAANTGELFF
cdr3_nt: TGTGCCCTCCGGACAGCGGCCAACACCGGGGAGCTGTTTTTT

v_call: TRBV28
clone_size: -
d_call: -
j_call: TRBJ2-5
cdr3_aa: CASREPNREETQYF
cdr3_nt: TGTGCCAGCAGGGAACCCAACAGGGAAGAGACCCAGTACTTC

v_call: TRBV13
clone_size: few
d_call: TRBD1
j_call: TRBJ2-3
cdr3_aa: CASSARDRGETDTQYF
cdr3_nt: TGTGCCAGCAGCGCCCGGGACAGGGGTGAGACAGATACGCAGTATTTT

v_call: TRBV19
clone_size: -
d_call: TRBD1
j_call: TRBJ1-5
cdr3_aa: CASSVLQGAGNQPQHF
cdr3_nt: TGTGCCAGTAGTGTCCTCCAGGGGGCGGGCAATCAGCCCCAGCATTTT

v_call: TRBV5-1
clone_size: -
d_call: -
j_call: TRBJ1-1
cdr3_aa: CASSLVGRNTEAFF
cdr3_nt: TGCGCCAGCAGCTTGGTAGGGAGGAACACTGAAGCTTTCTTT

v_call: TRBV18
clone_size: -
d_call: TRBD1
j_call: TRBJ1-1
cdr3_aa: CASSPAGTGGEAFF
cdr3_nt: TGTGCCAGCTCACCGGCCGGGACAGGGGGCGAAGCTTTCTTT

v_call: TRBV21-1
clone_size: few
d_call: -
j_call: TRBJ1-1
cdr3_aa: CASLRTDRGNTEAFF
cdr3_nt: TGTGCCAGCCTTCGGACAGACAGGGGGAACACTGAAGCTTTCTTT

v_call: TRBV6-6
clone_size: once
d_call: -
j_call: TRBJ1-2
cdr3_aa: CASSQGLAGYTF
cdr3_nt: TGTGCCAGCAGCCAGGGATTGGCGGGCTACACCTTC

v_call: TRBV19
clone_size: -
d_call: -
j_call: TRBJ2-7
cdr3_aa: CASSTYPYEQYF
cdr3_nt: TGTGCCAGTAGTACCTACCCCTACGAGCAGTACTTC

v_call: TRBV7-7
clone_size: -
d_call: TRBD2
j_call: TRBJ2-5
cdr3_aa: CASSLLSLAGIGETQYF
cdr3_nt: TGTGCCAGCAGCTTATTATCTCTAGCGGGTATTGGGGAGACCCAGTACTTC

v_call: TRBV11-2
clone_size: -
d_call: TRBD1
j_call: TRBJ2-5
cdr3_aa: CASSSGQSETQYF
cdr3_nt: TGTGCCAGCAGCTCGGGACAGTCAGAGACCCAGTACTTC

v_call: TRBV16
clone_size: -
d_call: -
j_call: TRBJ2-7
cdr3_aa: CASSTKGGQSYEQYF
cdr3_nt: TGTGCCAGCAGCACCAAGGGAGGACAAAGCTACGAGCAGTACTTC

v_call: TRBV7-9
clone_size: -
d_call: -
j_call: TRBJ2-7
cdr3_aa: CASSLVGGTYEQYF
cdr3_nt: TGTGCCAGCAGCTTAGTAGGCGGAACCTACGAGCAGTACTTC

v_call: TRBV28
clone_size: -
d_call: TRBD1
j_call: TRBJ1-2
cdr3_aa: CASSFLVTGNYGYTF
cdr3_nt: TGTGCCAGCAGTTTCCTCGTGACAGGGAACTATGGCTACACCTTC

v_call: TRBV5-1
clone_size: -
d_call: TRBD2
j_call: TRBJ2-3
cdr3_aa: CASSLGLAGGTDTQYF
cdr3_nt: TGCGCCAGCAGCTTGGGACTAGCGGGGGGCACAGATACGCAGTATTTT

v_call: TRBV30
clone_size: -
d_call: TRBD1
j_call: TRBJ1-4
cdr3_aa: CAWSSGTGREKLFF
cdr3_nt: TGTGCCTGGAGTTCTGGGACAGGGCGTGAAAAACTGTTTTTT

v_call: TRBV5-1
clone_size: -
d_call: -
j_call: TRBJ2-7
cdr3_aa: CASSQGGTASYEQYF
cdr3_nt: TGCGCCAGCAGCCAAGGGGGGACAGCTTCCTACGAGCAGTACTTC

v_call: TRBV5-1
clone_size: few
d_call: TRBD1
j_call: TRBJ2-7
cdr3_aa: CASSPVGGYGEQYF
cdr3_nt: TGCGCCAGCAGCCCCGTAGGGGGCTATGGCGAGCAGTACTTC

v_call: TRBV5-4
clone_size: -
d_call: -
j_call: TRBJ2-2
cdr3_aa: CASSTGLEDTGELFF
cdr3_nt: TGTGCCAGCAGCACGGGACTGGAAGACACCGGGGAGCTGTTTTTT

v_call: TRBV4-2
clone_size: -
d_call: -
j_call: TRBJ2-7
cdr3_aa: CASSQGPLGGESYEQYF
cdr3_nt: TGTGCCAGCAGCCAAGGCCCCCTGGGGGGAGAGTCCTACGAGCAGTACTTC

v_call: TRBV18
clone_size: -
d_call: TRBD1
j_call: TRBJ2-2
cdr3_aa: CASSPRPGGANTGELFF
cdr3_nt: TGTGCCAGCTCACCAAGACCAGGGGGCGCGAACACCGGGGAGCTGTTTTTT

v_call: TRBV19
clone_size: -
d_call: TRBD1
j_call: TRBJ1-4
cdr3_aa: CASSMSGGGYEKLFF
cdr3_nt: TGTGCCAGTAGTATGTCAGGGGGCGGGTATGAAAAACTGTTTTTT

v_call: TRBV18
clone_size: -
d_call: -
j_call: TRBJ1-1
cdr3_aa: CASSGMNTEAFF
cdr3_nt: TGTGCCAGCTCTGGCATGAACACTGAAGCTTTCTTT